A single sample gave rise to the 12 T cell receptor beta chains below, sequenced in a study of shared clonotypes between healthy human individuals. The data were produced by immunoSEQ multiplex PCR, yet TCRdb's version contains in-frame clones alone and is incomplete. The table includes 550,000 to 650,000 clones, around 96% detected once. Positive CCR7 selection of CD45RO-negative cells yielded the naive CD8 cells, and terminally differentiated effector memory CD45RA+ cells were excluded. Sequenced sample: naive CD8+ T cells sorted from blood. These receptors came from a woman aged 25-40 years in good health.

The chain joins TRBV9 to TRBJ2-1; D uncertain. The CDR3 length is 17 residues. Germline V lookup: CDR1 SGDLS, CDR2 YYNGEE. V lost 3 bases to trimming and J lost 13 bases, with 29 bases between them. The CDR3 reads CASSETEAEIQLNPQFF. The CDR3 DNA reads TGTGCCAGCAGCGAAACCGAGGCCGAAATTCAGCTCAACCCTCAGTTCTTC.

This chain joins TRBV7-6 and TRBJ2-1, with 11 bases matching TRBD2. Germline-derived CDR1 and CDR2 are SGHVS and FNYEAQ. The CDR3 extends over 15 amino acids. The junction had 6 bases not matched to a gene; V was cut back by 6 bases and J by 5 bases. As DNA, the CDR3 is TGTGCCAGCAGTGAGGGACTAGCGGAGCACAATGAGCAGTTCTTC. This sequence encodes CASSEGLAEHNEQFF.

As to this clone: This sample includes further DNA sequences coding for the same CDR3. The rearrangement uses TRBV13 and TRBJ2-1, with D uncertain. V gave up 3 bases and J gave up 0 bases, with 6 bases separating them. CDR1 and CDR2 (germline): PRHDT, FYEKMQ (reference sequence). The CDR3 length is 14 residues. The CDR3: CASSFPSSYNEQFF. For the CDR3, the DNA is TGTGCCAGCAGCTTCCCGAGCTCCTACAATGAGCAGTTCTTC.

The chain joins TRBV28 to TRBJ1-2; D unclear. This CDR3 has 12 residues. Between the trimmed V and J ends, which lost 4 bases and 8 bases, there was a span of 11 bases. CDR1 is MDHEN and CDR2 is SYDVKM in the germline V gene. The CDR3, as DNA: TGTGCCAGCAGTTCGTCACGGGTCGGCTACACCTTC. This translates into CASSSSRVGYTF.

The chain employs TRBV6-1 and TRBJ2-3, with 8 bases identical to TRBD1. The germline CDR1 and CDR2 sequences are MNHNS and SASEGT. CDR3 length: 15 residues. V lost 3 bases and J lost 2; bases outside the gene matches: 4. This chain's CDR3 is CASSDWTGYTDTQYF. The DNA for the CDR3 is TGTGCCAGCAGTGACTGGACAGGGTACACAGATACGCAGTATTTT.

The rearrangement joins TRBV5-6 to TRBJ2-2; a possible D gene is TRBD2 (6 bases). Germline-derived CDR1 and CDR2 are SGHDT and YYEEEE. The CDR3 is 16 amino acids. V lost 4 bases, J lost 0 bases, and 13 bases lay in between. The CDR3, as DNA: TGTGCCAGCAGCCCGGTAGCGGAGACGAACACCGGGGAGCTGTTTTTT. Translating gives CASSPVAETNTGELFF.

This rearrangement joins TRBV19 to TRBJ2-1, with 8 bases identical to TRBD2. In germline, CDR1 is LNHDA, CDR2 SQIVND (reference sequence). V lost 6 bases and J lost 9; bases outside the gene matches: 10. The CDR3 extends over 14 amino acids. The CDR3 sequence is CASSPGAGAFEQFF. The CDR3 DNA reads TGTGCCAGTAGCCCTGGAGCGGGAGCTTTTGAGCAGTTCTTC.

The chain uses TRBV2 and TRBJ2-7, with 16 bases matching TRBD2. CDR3 length equals 19 residues. Trimming took 2 bases from V and 3 from J; bases not matched to a gene: 10. From germline, CDR1 is SNHLY and CDR2 FYNNEI. CDR3 region: CASSERGGTSGRAVYEQYF. The CDR3, as DNA: TGTGCCAGCAGTGAACGGGGAGGGACTAGCGGGAGGGCCGTCTACGAGCAGTACTTC.

This rearrangement joins TRBV27 to TRBJ1-2; D is uncertain. V was trimmed by 4 bases and J by 0 bases, leaving 12 bases between them. Per the germline V gene, CDR1 is MNHEY and CDR2 is SMNVEV (reference sequence). This CDR3 has 15 residues. CDR3: CASSWSTGSNYGYTF. DNA of the CDR3: TGTGCCAGCAGTTGGTCGACCGGTTCTAACTATGGCTACACCTTC.

The chain couples TRBV7-9 to TRBJ2-7; 11 nucleotides line up with TRBD2. V shed 5 bases and J 3 bases; nucleotides not matched to a gene: 9. This CDR3 region has 16 residues. CDR1 and CDR2 from the germline V gene are SEHNR and FQNEAQ (reference sequence). The CDR3 here is CASSLILAGGVYEQYF. DNA of the CDR3: TGTGCCAGCAGCCTCATTCTAGCGGGAGGCGTCTACGAGCAGTACTTC. Drawing the rest from reference TRBV7-9 and TRBJ2-7, the complete variable domain is DTGVSQNPRHKITKRGQNVTFRCDPISEHNRLYWYRQTLGQGPEFLTYFQNEAQLEKSRLLSDRFSAERPKGSFSTLEIQRTEQGDSAMYLCASSLILAGGVYEQYFGPGTRLTVT.

The chain has TRBV5-1 and TRBJ2-5, with 9 nucleotides matching TRBD2. The DNA end lines up better with TRBJ2-7; the J call may be wrong. The CDR3 sequence is 17 residues long. The germline gives CDR1 SGHRS, CDR2 YFSETQ. Written as DNA, the CDR3 is TGCGCCAGCAGCTTGGTTTCGGCTAGCGGGACCACCTACGAGCAGTACTTC. This encodes CASSLVSASGTTYEQYF.

This sequence joins TRBV6-1 and TRBJ2-7; no definite D call. This CDR3 spans 13 amino acids. Trimming shortened V by 2 bases and J by 0 bases, and 5 bases separated the two germline ends. Germline V gene data show CDR1 as MNHNS and CDR2 as SASEGT. CDR3 protein: CASSELSSYEQYF. CDR3 DNA sequence: TGTGCCAGCAGTGAACTTAGCTCCTACGAGCAGTACTTC.